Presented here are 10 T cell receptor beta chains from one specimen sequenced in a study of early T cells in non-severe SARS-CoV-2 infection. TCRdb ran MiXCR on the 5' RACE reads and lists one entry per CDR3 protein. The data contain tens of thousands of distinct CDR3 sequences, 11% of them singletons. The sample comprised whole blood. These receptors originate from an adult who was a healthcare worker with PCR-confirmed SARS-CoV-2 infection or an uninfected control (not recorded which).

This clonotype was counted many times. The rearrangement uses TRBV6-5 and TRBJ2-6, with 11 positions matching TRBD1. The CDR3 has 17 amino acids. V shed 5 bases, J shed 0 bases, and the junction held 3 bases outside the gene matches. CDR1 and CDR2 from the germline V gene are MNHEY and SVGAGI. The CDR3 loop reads CASSPGTGGSGANVLTF. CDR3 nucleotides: TGTGCCAGCAGTCCCGGGACAGGGGGCTCTGGGGCCAACGTCCTGACTTTC.

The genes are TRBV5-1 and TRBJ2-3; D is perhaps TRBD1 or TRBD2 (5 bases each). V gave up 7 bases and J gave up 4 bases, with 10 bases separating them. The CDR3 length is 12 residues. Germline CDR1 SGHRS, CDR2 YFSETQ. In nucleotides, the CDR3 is TGCGCCAGCGCCCTGGGGGCAGATACGCAGTATTTT. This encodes CASALGADTQYF.

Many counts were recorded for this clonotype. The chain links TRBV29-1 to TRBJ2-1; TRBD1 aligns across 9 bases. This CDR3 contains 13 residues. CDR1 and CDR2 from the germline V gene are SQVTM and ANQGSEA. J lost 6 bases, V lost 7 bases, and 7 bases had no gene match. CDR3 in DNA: TGCAGCGGCTGGACAGGGGTAAGCAATGAGCAGTTCTTC. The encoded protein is CSGWTGVSNEQFF.

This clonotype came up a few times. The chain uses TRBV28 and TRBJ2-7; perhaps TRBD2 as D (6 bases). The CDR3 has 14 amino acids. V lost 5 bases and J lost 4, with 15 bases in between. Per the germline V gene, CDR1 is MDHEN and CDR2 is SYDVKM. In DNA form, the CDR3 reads TGTGCCAGCAGTGAGCAGACTAGAGTTTACGAGCAGTACTTC. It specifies CASSEQTRVYEQYF.

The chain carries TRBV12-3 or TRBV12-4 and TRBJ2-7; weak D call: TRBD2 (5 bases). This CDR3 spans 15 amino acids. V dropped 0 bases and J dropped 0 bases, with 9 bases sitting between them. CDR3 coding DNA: TGTGCCAGCAGTTTAGCCTCGGGGTCCTCCTACGAGCAGTACTTC. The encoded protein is CASSLASGSSYEQYF.

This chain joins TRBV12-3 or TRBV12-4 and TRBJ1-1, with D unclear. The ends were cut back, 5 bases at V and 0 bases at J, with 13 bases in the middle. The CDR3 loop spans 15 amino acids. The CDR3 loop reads CASSPPAAMNTEAFF. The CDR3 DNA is TGTGCCAGCAGTCCCCCAGCGGCCATGAACACTGAAGCTTTCTTT.

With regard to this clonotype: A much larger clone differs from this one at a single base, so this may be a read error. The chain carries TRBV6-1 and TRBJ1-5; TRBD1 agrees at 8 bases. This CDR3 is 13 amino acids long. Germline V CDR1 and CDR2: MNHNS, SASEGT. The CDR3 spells CVSSTGGTQPQHF. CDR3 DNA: TGTGTCAGCAGTACAGGGGGGACTCAGCCCCAGCATTTT.

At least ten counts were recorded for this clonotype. CDR3 in DNA: TGTGCCAGCAGTGAAATTGTAGCAGATACGCAGTATTTT. The encoded protein is CASSEIVADTQYF. This chain joins TRBV6-1 and TRBJ2-3; no clear D. V gave up 2 bases and J gave up 4 bases, with 7 bases separating them. Germline assignment: CDR1 MNHNS and CDR2 SASEGT. The CDR3 covers 13 residues.

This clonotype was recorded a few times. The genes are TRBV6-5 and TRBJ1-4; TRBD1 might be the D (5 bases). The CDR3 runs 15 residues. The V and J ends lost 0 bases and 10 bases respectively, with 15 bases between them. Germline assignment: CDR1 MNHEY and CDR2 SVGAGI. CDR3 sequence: CASSYSRTTQRKLFF. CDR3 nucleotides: TGTGCCAGCAGTTACTCGCGGACAACCCAGCGAAAACTGTTTTTT.

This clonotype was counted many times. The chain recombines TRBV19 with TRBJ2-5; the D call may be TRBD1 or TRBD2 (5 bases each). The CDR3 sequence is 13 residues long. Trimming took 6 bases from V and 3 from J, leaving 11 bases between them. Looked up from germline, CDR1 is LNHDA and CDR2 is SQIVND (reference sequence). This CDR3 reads CASRREGEETQYF. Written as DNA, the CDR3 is TGTGCCAGTAGACGGGAAGGGGAAGAGACCCAGTACTTC.